The 11 T cell receptor beta chains below all came from one sample that was sequenced in a study of cytomegalovirus exposure and HLA in healthy donors. Researchers ran the PCR with 60 Vbeta and 13 Jbeta primers. Assay used: immunoSEQ multiplex PCR; TCRdb lists only in-frame clones, some missing. The sample contains some 140,000 clones, about 9.1% of which appear only once. Sequenced: PBMCs. These receptors all stem from a woman in her thirties or forties in good health and CMV-seropositive.

This clone was recorded a few times. The chain recombines TRBV6-1 with TRBJ1-4; possible D gene TRBD1, 5 bases. CDR1 and CDR2 from the germline V gene are MNHNS and SASEGT. CDR3 length: 12 amino acids. Trimming left V 5 bases short and J 8 bases short, with 9 bases between. The CDR3 DNA is TGTGCCAGCAGTCTCGCAGGGGAAAAACTGTTTTTT. It translates to CASSLAGEKLFF.

This clone has only a few counts. The rearrangement joins TRBV7-9 to TRBJ2-1; 7 bases agree with TRBD1. Germline CDR1 is SEHNR and CDR2 is FQNEAQ (reference sequence). The junction had 4 bases not matched to a gene; V was cut back by 5 bases and J by 12 bases. The CDR3 totals 11 residues. This CDR3 reads CASSPGQAQFF. The CDR3 DNA is TGTGCCAGCAGCCCTGGACAGGCGCAGTTCTTC. Complete variable domain (other parts from reference TRBV7-9 and TRBJ2-1): DTGVSQNPRHKITKRGQNVTFRCDPISEHNRLYWYRQTLGQGPEFLTYFQNEAQLEKSRLLSDRFSAERPKGSFSTLEIQRTEQGDSAMYLCASSPGQAQFFGPGTRLTVL.

Only a few counts were recorded for this clone. This chain connects TRBV21-1 to TRBJ1-5; the table's D call, TRBD1, was not checked against the DNA. TRBV21-1 is deemed a pseudogene. The CDR3 spans 19 residues. CDR3 coding DNA: TGTGCCAGCAGTCCGGGACAGGGGGCGATAGAATTGGGCAATCAGCCCCAGCATTTT. This sequence encodes CASSPGQGAIELGNQPQHF.

DNA of the CDR3: TGTGCCAGTAGTATAGGCGGGTTCGCCGGGGAGCTGTTTTTT. This codes for CASSIGGFAGELFF. The chain has TRBV19 and TRBJ2-2; D possibly corresponds to TRBD2 (5 bases). Germline CDR1 and CDR2: LNHDA and SQIVND (reference sequence). This CDR3 contains 14 residues. Between the trimmed V and J ends, which lost 1 base and 6 bases, there was a span of 9 bases.

This clone was observed a handful of times. Germline is not matched at one junction end, which may reflect a read error. This rearrangement joins TRBV10-3 to TRBJ2-2; TRBD2 is a possible D gene (6 bases). This CDR3 comprises 12 residues. In germline, CDR1 is ENHRY, CDR2 SYGVKD. CDR3 sequence reads: CASSWGAGELFF. CDR3 sequence (DNA): TGTGCCAGCAGTTGGGGGGCCGGGGAGCTGTTTTTT.

This chain joins TRBV5-6 and TRBJ2-7, with 7 bases matching TRBD2. This CDR3 region has 15 residues. Germline V lookup: CDR1 SGHDT, CDR2 YYEEEE. V lost 3 bases to trimming and J lost 2 bases; unmatched junction nucleotides: 8. The CDR3 DNA sequence: TGTGCCAGCAGCTCACTGGGGGGGGTTCCCTACGAGCAGTACTTC. As protein: CASSSLGGVPYEQYF.

This clone was detected only a few times. The gene calls are TRBV12-5 and TRBJ2-7, with 7 bases fitting TRBD2. J was trimmed by 7 bases and V by 5 bases; bases with no gene match: 11. Looked up from germline, CDR1 is LGHNT and CDR2 is FRNRAP. This CDR3 is built from 14 residues. The CDR3, as DNA: TGTGCTAGTGGTGCCTCCAGGACGGGAGGAGAGCAGTACTTC. Protein sequence: CASGASRTGGEQYF.

This clone was seen more than once but under ten times. The chain uses TRBV2 and TRBJ1-5; 9 bases fit TRBD1. The CDR3 is 16 amino acids. V was clipped by 5 bases and J by 6 bases; unmatched bases: 11. Germline CDR1 and CDR2: SNHLY and FYNNEI. The CDR3 loop is CASSQTGGGGIQPQHF. For the CDR3, the DNA is TGTGCCAGCAGTCAGACAGGGGGAGGCGGCATTCAGCCCCAGCATTTT.

This clone was picked up a small number of times. The chain couples TRBV5-1 to TRBJ2-7; perhaps TRBD1 as D (5 bases). CDR3 length: 14 amino acids. V lost 6 bases, J lost 6 bases, and 19 bases lay in between. Germline-derived CDR1 and CDR2 are SGHRS and YFSETQ. The CDR3 bases are TGCGCCAGCAAGGGGTGGACGGAAAGGAGCGAGCAGTACTTC. As protein: CASKGWTERSEQYF.

V and J are TRBV19 and TRBJ2-2; tentatively, D is TRBD1 (6 bases). The CDR3 covers 16 residues. Germline V gene sequence: CDR1 LNHDA, CDR2 SQIVND (reference sequence). Trimming removed 3 bases at V and 5 bases at J, with 16 bases between. DNA of the CDR3: TGTGCCAGTAGTATCCCTGCAGGGGTGAAGACCGGGGAGCTGTTTTTT. Its protein product is CASSIPAGVKTGELFF.

V and J are TRBV6-5 and TRBJ2-7; 8 bases align to TRBD1. Germline assignment: CDR1 MNHEY and CDR2 SVGAGI. V gave up 6 bases and J gave up 0 bases; unmatched junction bases: 4. This CDR3 comprises 14 residues. The CDR3 nucleotides are TGTGCCAGCAGGACAGGGGACAGCTCCTACGAGCAGTACTTC. Residues: CASRTGDSSYEQYF.